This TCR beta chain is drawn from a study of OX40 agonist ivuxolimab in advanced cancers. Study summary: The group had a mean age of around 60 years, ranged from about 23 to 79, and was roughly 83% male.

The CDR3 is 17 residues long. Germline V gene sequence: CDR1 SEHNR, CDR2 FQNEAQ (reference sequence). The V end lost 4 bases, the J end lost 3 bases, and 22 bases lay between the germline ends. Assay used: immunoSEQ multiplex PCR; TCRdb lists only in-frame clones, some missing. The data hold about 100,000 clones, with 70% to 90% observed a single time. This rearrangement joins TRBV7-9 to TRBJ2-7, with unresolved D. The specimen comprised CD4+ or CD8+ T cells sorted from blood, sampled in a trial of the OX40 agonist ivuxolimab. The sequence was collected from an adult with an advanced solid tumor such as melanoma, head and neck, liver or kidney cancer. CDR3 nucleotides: TGTGCCAGCAGCTATCGTGTAGGTAAGGGTACAAGCTACGAGCAGTACTTC. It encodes CASSYRVGKGTSYEQYF.